Reported below is one TCR beta chain. The sample is drawn from a study of T-cell memory formation after mild COVID-19. TCRdb processed the 5' RACE reads anew with MiXCR; each CDR3 protein has one entry. Among roughly 340,000 distinct CDR3 sequences listed, 20% to 25% were seen once. Germline trimming cut 2 bases from V and 3 bases from J; bases unmatched to any gene: 13. The CDR3 totals 18 residues. The clonotype comes from a man between 18 and 35 years old who had mild COVID-19 (a few samples of this study predate the infection). Cell type and time point are not known. The chain carries TRBV23-1 and TRBJ2-5; 9 bases map to TRBD2. TRBV23-1 is an open reading frame, and its role is uncertain. Sequenced input: PBMCs or a T cell subset sorted from them (not recorded which). In DNA, the CDR3 is TGCGCCAGCAGTCAAAACTCGGAGGGGTCTAGCGGGGAAGAGACCCAGTACTTC. Translation: CASSQNSEGSSGEETQYF.